This T cell receptor beta chain was captured in a study of cytomegalovirus exposure and HLA in healthy donors. V was clipped by 1 base and J by 9 bases, with 16 bases between them. The CDR3 loop spans 15 amino acids. Germline V lookup: CDR1 MNHNS, CDR2 SASEGT. This table comes from immunoSEQ multiplex PCR, and its TCRdb copy is limited to in-frame clones, with some not included. This table holds roughly 130,000 clones, 89% found once. The clonotype was recovered from a man younger than 45 in good health and CMV-seronegative. J is TRBJ2-1 and V is TRBV6-1, with D possibly being TRBD1 (5 bases). Sequencing used PBMCs. The CDR3 spells CASSEEGVGLGEQFF. CDR3 in DNA: TGTGCCAGCAGTGAAGAAGGGGTAGGGTTGGGTGAGCAGTTCTTC.